This TCR beta chain is from a study of blood T cell repertoires in COVID-19. Study details: The analysed material was cDNA or gDNA that came from T cells, B-cell-depleted T cells, or PBMCs.

Germline CDR1 and CDR2: MDHEN and SYDVKM. The J segment lost 2 bases and the V segment lost 3 bases, leaving 5 bases of the junction unmatched. This CDR3 is built from 16 residues. Some clones are missing from TCRdb's copy, which holds only in-frame ones; the method was immunoSEQ multiplex PCR. The sample shows some 42,000 clones, around 88% of them seen only once. The sequencing input was peripheral blood. The gene calls are TRBV28 and TRBJ1-2; 11 bases are a match to TRBD1. The clonotype originates from a human donor in a cohort sampled during active COVID-19. CDR3 nucleotide sequence: TGTGCCAGCAGTTTTAGGGGACAGGGGGAAAACTATGGCTACACCTTC. It encodes CASSFRGQGENYGYTF.